This T cell receptor (beta chain) stems from a study of cytomegalovirus exposure and HLA in healthy donors. General observations from the study: Most CMV-associated TCR beta chains were later found to appear HLA-restricted.

As for this clone: Its antigen is unidentified.

This PCR relied on a set of 60 Vbeta primers and 13 Jbeta primers. Some clones are missing from TCRdb's copy, which holds only in-frame ones; the method was immunoSEQ multiplex PCR. The sample holds roughly 200,000 clones, 75% to 85% seen once. The trim removed 5 bases at V and 3 bases at J, leaving 7 bases unmatched. This CDR3 has 15 residues. CDR1 MNHNY and CDR2 SVGAGI come from the germline V gene (reference sequence). The clonotype comes from a boy aged 5-17 years in good health and CMV-seronegative. Material: PBMCs. This chain links TRBV6-6 with TRBJ2-7; 10 bases match TRBD1. The CDR3 spells CASSHSRDRGYEQYF. DNA of the CDR3: TGTGCCAGCAGTCACAGCCGGGACAGGGGCTACGAGCAGTACTTC.